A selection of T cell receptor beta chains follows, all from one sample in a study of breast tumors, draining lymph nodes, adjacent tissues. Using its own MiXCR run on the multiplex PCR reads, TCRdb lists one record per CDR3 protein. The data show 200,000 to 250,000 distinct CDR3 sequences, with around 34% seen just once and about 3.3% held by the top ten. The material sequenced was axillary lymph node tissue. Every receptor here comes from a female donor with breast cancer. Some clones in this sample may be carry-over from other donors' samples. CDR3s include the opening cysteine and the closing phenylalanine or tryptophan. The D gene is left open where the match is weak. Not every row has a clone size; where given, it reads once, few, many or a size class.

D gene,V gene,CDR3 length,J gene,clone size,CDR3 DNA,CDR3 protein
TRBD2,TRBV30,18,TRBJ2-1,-,TGTGCCTGGAGTGTATTACCTCCGGGGACTAGCGCCTACAATGAGCAGTTCTTC,CAWSVLPPGTSAYNEQFF
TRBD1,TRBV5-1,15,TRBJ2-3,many,TGCGCCAGCAGCCATAGGGACAGTCTCACAGATACGCAGTATTTT,CASSHRDSLTDTQYF
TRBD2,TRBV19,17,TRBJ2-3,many,TGTGCCAGTAGACCATCGACTAGCGCCAGAGAGTGGGATACGCAGTATTTT,CASRPSTSAREWDTQYF
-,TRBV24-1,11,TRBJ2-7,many,TGTGCCACCGCAGTGGCCTACGAGCAGTACTTC,CATAVAYEQYF
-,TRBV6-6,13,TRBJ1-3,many,TGTGCCAGCACCAACTTAGGAGGAAACACCATATATTTT,CASTNLGGNTIYF
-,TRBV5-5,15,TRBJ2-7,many,TGTGCCAGCAGCTTGAACCCCCACGGAGGGGGCGAGCAGTACTTC,CASSLNPHGGGEQYF
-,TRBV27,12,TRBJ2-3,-,TGTGCCAGCGCCGGGTTAGAGGATACGCAGTATTTT,CASAGLEDTQYF
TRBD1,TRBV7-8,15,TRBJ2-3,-,TGTGCCAGCAGCCCGGGACAGTCTGAGACAGATACGCGGCATTTT,CASSPGQSETDTRHF
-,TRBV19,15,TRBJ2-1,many,TGTGCCAGTAGTATAGTCGGACAGTCCTACAATGAGCAGTTCTTC,CASSIVGQSYNEQFF
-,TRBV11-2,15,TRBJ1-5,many,TGTGCCAGCAGCCTGAATGCAGGGAGGTATCAGCCCCAGCATTTT,CASSLNAGRYQPQHF
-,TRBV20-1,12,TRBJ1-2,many,TGCAGTGCTAGAGGACCGATCTATGGCTACACCTTC,CSARGPIYGYTF
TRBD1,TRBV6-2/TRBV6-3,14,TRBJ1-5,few,TGTGCCAGCAGTTGGGGACAGGCAAATCAGCCCCAGCATTTT,CASSWGQANQPQHF
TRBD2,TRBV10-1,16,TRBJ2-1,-,TGCGCCAGCAGTGAGTCGACTAGCGGGGGTTACAATGAGCAGTTCTTC,CASSESTSGGYNEQFF
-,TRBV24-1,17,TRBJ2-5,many,TGTGCCACCAGTGATATACGTCCGGGGATCGGGGGAGAGACCCAGTACTTC,CATSDIRPGIGGETQYF
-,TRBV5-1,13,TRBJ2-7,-,TGCGCCAGCAGCTTAGGTCGTATCTACGACCAGTACTTC,CASSLGRIYDQYF
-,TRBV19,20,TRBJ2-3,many,TGTGCCAGTAGTATAGATTCTCGCCGCCATCAAACAGGGTCAACAGATACGCAGTATTTT,CASSIDSRRHQTGSTDTQYF
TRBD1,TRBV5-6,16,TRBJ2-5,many,TGTGCCAGCAGCCCGATTGAAGACAGGGTGCCCGAGACCCAGTACTTC,CASSPIEDRVPETQYF
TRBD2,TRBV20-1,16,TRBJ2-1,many,TGCAGTGCCCCTACCCAGGATGGCGGGAGAAGGAATGAGCAGTTCTTC,CSAPTQDGGRRNEQFF
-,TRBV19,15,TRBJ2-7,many,TGTGCCAGTAGTATAGCGGGGACGGGTACCTACGAGCAGTACTTC,CASSIAGTGTYEQYF
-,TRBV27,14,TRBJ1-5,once,TGTGCCAGCAGGGACGGGGATTGGGGTCAGCCCCAGCATTTT,CASRDGDWGQPQHF
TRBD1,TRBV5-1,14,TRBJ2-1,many,TGCGCCAGCACCTACAGGGGGAATTACAATGAGCAGTTCTTC,CASTYRGNYNEQFF
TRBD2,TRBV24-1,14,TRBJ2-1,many,TGTGCCACCAGTGACAGCGGGGGTTACAATGAGCAGTTCTTC,CATSDSGGYNEQFF
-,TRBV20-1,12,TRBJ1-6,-,TGCAGTGCTAGGTTGGGTTGGTCACCCCCCCACTTT,CSARLGWSPPHF
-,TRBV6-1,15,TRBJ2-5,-,TGTGCCAGCAGTGAAATGGGGGAAGTATGGGAGACCCAGTACTTC,CASSEMGEVWETQYF
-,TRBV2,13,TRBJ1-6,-,TGTGCCAGCAGTCCTAACAATGATTCACCCCTCCACTTT,CASSPNNDSPLHF
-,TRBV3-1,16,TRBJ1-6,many,TGTGCCAGCAGCCAGACAGCGAGCTCCTATAATTCACCCCTCCACTTT,CASSQTASSYNSPLHF
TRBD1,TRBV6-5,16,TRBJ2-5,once,TGTGCCAGCAGCCCCTGGACAGGGGAGTATAGGGAGACCCAGTACTTC,CASSPWTGEYRETQYF
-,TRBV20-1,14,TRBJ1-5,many,TGCAGTGCTAGAGATAGAGGGAGGAATCAGCCCCAGCATTTT,CSARDRGRNQPQHF
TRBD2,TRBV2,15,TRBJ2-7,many,TGTGCCAGCAGTGGGGGGCGGGAGGCCTCCTACGAGCAGTACTTC,CASSGGREASYEQYF
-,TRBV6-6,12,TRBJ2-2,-,TGTGCCAGCAGTCTTTTCGGCGGGGAGCTGTTTTTT,CASSLFGGELFF
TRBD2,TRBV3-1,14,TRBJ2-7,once,TGTGCCAACAGCCCTTACGGGGGGGCTCGGGAGCAGTACTTC,CANSPYGGAREQYF
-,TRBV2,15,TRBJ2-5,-,TGTGCCAGCAGTGTTGGGGACTCGAACCAAGAGACCCAGTACTTC,CASSVGDSNQETQYF
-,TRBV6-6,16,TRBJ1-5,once,TGTGCCAGCAACCTGAGCGGGGGGCAGGGCAATCAGCCCCAGCATTTT,CASNLSGGQGNQPQHF
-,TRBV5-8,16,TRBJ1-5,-,TGTGCCAGCAGCCGGGGGGAAGTCGGGGCCGGGGGGCCCCAGCATTTT,CASSRGEVGAGGPQHF
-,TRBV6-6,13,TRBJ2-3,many,TGTGCCAGCAGTTACTCTGGGGACCCTACGCAGTATTTT,CASSYSGDPTQYF
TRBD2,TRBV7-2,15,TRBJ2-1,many,TGTGCCAGCAGCTTAGGTTCTAGCGGGGGCAATGAGCAGTTCTTC,CASSLGSSGGNEQFF
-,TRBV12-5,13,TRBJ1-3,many,TGTGCTAGTGGTTTCCCCCAGAGGAACACCATATATTTT,CASGFPQRNTIYF
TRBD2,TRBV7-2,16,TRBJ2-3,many,TGTGCCAGCAGCCCGGTAGCGGGGCCGGGCGTCCATACGCAGTATTTT,CASSPVAGPGVHTQYF
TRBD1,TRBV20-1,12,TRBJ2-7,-,TGCAGTGCTAGACAGGGGGTAGGGGGGCAGTACTTC,CSARQGVGGQYF
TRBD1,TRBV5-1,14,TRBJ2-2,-,TGCGCCATCAGGGGGCGGGGGAACACCGGGGAGCTGTTTTTT,CAIRGRGNTGELFF
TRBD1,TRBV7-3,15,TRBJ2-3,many,TGTGCCAGCAGCAAACCGGGACAGGGGACAGATACGCAGTATTTT,CASSKPGQGTDTQYF
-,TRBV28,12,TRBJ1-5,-,TGTGCCAGCAGTCTCAGCCACCCCCCCCAGCATTTT,CASSLSHPPQHF
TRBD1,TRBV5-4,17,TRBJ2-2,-,TGTGCCAGCAGCCAATCCGGGACAGGGCTGAACACCGGGGAGCTGTTTTTT,CASSQSGTGLNTGELFF
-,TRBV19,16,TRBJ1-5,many,TGTGCCAGTAGTCTGGGTGGGGCTTGGGGCAATCAGCCCCAGCATTTT,CASSLGGAWGNQPQHF
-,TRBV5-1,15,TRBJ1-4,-,TGCGCCAGCAGCCGGATCGACTCCTACAATGAAAAACTGTTTTTT,CASSRIDSYNEKLFF
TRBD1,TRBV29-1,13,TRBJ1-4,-,TGCAGCGGGAGACAGGGGATATATGAAAAACTGTTTTTT,CSGRQGIYEKLFF
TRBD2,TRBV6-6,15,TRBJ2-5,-,TGTGCCAGCGGGCTAGCGGGGGGGCCTAAAGAGACCCAGTACTTC,CASGLAGGPKETQYF
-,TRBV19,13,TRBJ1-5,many,TGTGCCAGTAGTCTGGACAGCGGAGGGGCCCAGCATTTT,CASSLDSGGAQHF
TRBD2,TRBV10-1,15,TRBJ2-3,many,TGCGCCAGCATTACCGGGACTAGCGGGAGGGGTACGCAGTATTTT,CASITGTSGRGTQYF
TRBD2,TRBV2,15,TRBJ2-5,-,TGTGCCAGCAGTGGGGGGCGGGGGGGCCTGGAGACCCAGTACTTC,CASSGGRGGLETQYF
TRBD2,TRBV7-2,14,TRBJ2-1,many,TGTGCCAGCAGCCCCGCGGGGGAGTACAATGAGCAGTTCTTC,CASSPAGEYNEQFF
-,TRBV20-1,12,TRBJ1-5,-,TGCAGTGCTGCTAGCGGGAGGGCCCACGAGCATTTT,CSAASGRAHEHF
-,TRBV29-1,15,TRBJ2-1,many,TGCAGCGTTGAGTTGAGGGGCGTCAGGGCCAATGAGCAGTTCTTC,CSVELRGVRANEQFF
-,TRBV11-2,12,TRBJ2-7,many,TGTGCCAGCAGCCTCACCGCCTACGAGCAGTACTTC,CASSLTAYEQYF
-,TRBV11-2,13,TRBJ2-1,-,TGTGCCAGCAGCCACCTTCAGGTTACTGAGCAGTTCTTC,CASSHLQVTEQFF
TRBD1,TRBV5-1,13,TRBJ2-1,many,TGCGCCAGCAGCCCCGGGACAGGGTATGAGCAGTTCTTC,CASSPGTGYEQFF
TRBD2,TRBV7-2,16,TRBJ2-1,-,TGTGCCAGCAGCTTCACTAGCGGGGGCATGGCCGGGGAGCAGTTCTTC,CASSFTSGGMAGEQFF
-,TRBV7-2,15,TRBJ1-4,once,TGTGCCAGCAGCCCAGGGACTAGCGGGGAAGAAAAACTGTTTTTT,CASSPGTSGEEKLFF